Described below is a single T cell receptor (beta chain) sequence and its context. This entry is derived from a study of control samples from healthy donors and cancer patients. Repertoires were generated with immunoSEQ multiplex PCR, while TCRdb's copy carries only in-frame clones and drops some. Seen here are 150,000 or so clones, over 85% observed once, and the top ten hold 5.8%. The germline gives CDR1 SQVTM, CDR2 ANQGSEA. The CDR3 is 14 amino acids. V dropped 5 bases and J dropped 4; count of bases not matched to a gene: 6. The source is a man younger than 30 in good health. Sequencing used blood. The chain joins TRBV29-1 to TRBJ1-2, with 11 bases matching TRBD1. CDR3 coding DNA: TGCAGCGTTCGTTCCGGGACAGGGGGCTATGGCTACACCTTC. Translating gives CSVRSGTGGYGYTF.